These 29 T cell receptor beta chains were sequenced from one sample in a study of shared clonotypes between healthy human individuals. The data were produced by immunoSEQ multiplex PCR, yet TCRdb's version contains in-frame clones alone and is incomplete. This table has around 430,000 clones, around 79% appearing once. The specimen sequenced was PBMCs. All receptors come from a woman in her 40s in good health. Some clones in this sample may be carry-over from other donors' samples.

V usage is TRBV18 and J usage is TRBJ1-5; no firm D call. V was shortened by 4 bases and J by 7 bases, with 14 bases between the two germline ends. The germline gives CDR1 KGHSH, CDR2 LQKENI. The CDR3 sequence is 14 residues long. The CDR3 here is CASSQGRGDQPQHF. The DNA for the CDR3 is TGTGCCAGCTCACAAGGTCGGGGTGACCAGCCCCAGCATTTT.

V gene TRBV10-1 combines with J gene TRBJ1-4; the D is unclear. Trimming left V 3 bases short and J 2 bases short, with 13 bases between. Germline values: CDR1 WNHNN, CDR2 SYGVQD (reference sequence). This CDR3 is 16 amino acids long. This CDR3 reads CASSEAGFTTNEKLFF. The CDR3, as DNA: TGCGCCAGCAGTGAAGCCGGTTTCACGACTAATGAAAAACTGTTTTTT.

This chain connects TRBV5-6 to TRBJ2-7; 8 bases agree with TRBD1. With 6 bases clipped from V and 3 bases from J, the junction kept 2 bases outside the gene matches. The CDR3 totals 12 residues. Germline V gene data show CDR1 as SGHDT and CDR2 as YYEEEE. The CDR3 sequence: CASKGQGYEQYF. As DNA, the CDR3 is TGTGCCAGCAAAGGACAGGGCTACGAGCAGTACTTC. Combining the CDR3 with reference TRBV5-6 and TRBJ2-7 gives the whole variable domain DAGVTQSPTHLIKTRGQQVTLRCSPKSGHDTVSWYQQALGQGPQFIFQYYEEEERQRGNFPDRFSGHQFPNYSSELNVNALLLGDSALYLCASKGQGYEQYFGPGTRLTVT.

The chain joins TRBV2 to TRBJ2-5, with D uncertain. The CDR3 consists of 13 residues. V gave up 1 base and J gave up 7 bases, with 10 bases separating them. Per the germline V gene, CDR1 is SNHLY and CDR2 is FYNNEI. CDR3: CASSEEESGTQYF. As DNA, the CDR3 is TGTGCCAGCAGTGAAGAGGAGAGTGGGACCCAGTACTTC.

The chain links TRBV5-1 to TRBJ1-4; D not resolved. CDR1 is SGHRS, CDR2 YFSETQ, per germline. The V end lost 1 base, the J end lost 0 bases, and 7 bases lay between the germline ends. The CDR3 totals 15 residues. The CDR3 nucleotides read TGCGCCAGCAGCTTGACAGCATCAACTAATGAAAAACTGTTTTTT. Translated, it gives CASSLTASTNEKLFF.

The chain has TRBV2 and TRBJ2-5; tentatively, D is TRBD1 (6 bases). Germline V gene data show CDR1 as SNHLY and CDR2 as FYNNEI. The V gene lost 6 bases and the J gene lost 5 bases, with 10 bases spanning the gap. CDR3 length equals 12 residues. In nucleotides, the CDR3 is TGTGCCAGCAGCACAGGGTGGGAGACCCAGTACTTC. Its protein is CASSTGWETQYF.

V is TRBV30 and J is TRBJ2-5; 7 bases are shared with TRBD2. The J call is uncertain, as TRBJ2-7 better fits the DNA end. CDR1 is GTSNPN and CDR2 is SVGIG in the germline V gene (reference sequence). The length of the CDR3 is 13 residues. The CDR3 nucleotides read TGTGCCTGGAGTGTACTGCGGGAGCACGAGCAGTACTTC. It encodes CAWSVLREHEQYF.

As to this clone: Other DNA sequences in the same sample also yield this CDR3. The chain uses TRBV5-1 and TRBJ2-7, with D perhaps TRBD1 or TRBD2 (5 bases each). Germline CDR1 reads SGHRS; CDR2 reads YFSETQ. The V end lost 0 bases, the J end lost 4 bases, and 11 bases lay between the germline ends. CDR3 length: 14 residues. The CDR3 bases are TGCGCCAGCAGCTTGGGAGGGGCCTCGTACGAGCAGTACTTC. This encodes CASSLGGASYEQYF. Drawing the rest from reference TRBV5-1 and TRBJ2-7, the complete variable domain is KAGVTQTPRYLIKTRGQQVTLSCSPISGHRSVSWYQQTPGQGLQFLFEYFSETQRNKGNFPGRFSGRQFSNSRSEMNVSTLELGDSALYLCASSLGGASYEQYFGPGTRLTVT.

This chain links TRBV29-1 with TRBJ2-1; perhaps TRBD1 as D (6 bases). Trimming took 6 bases from V and 2 from J, leaving 14 bases between them. This CDR3 region has 14 residues. Germline assignment: CDR1 SQVTM and CDR2 ANQGSEA. The CDR3 is CSVADSTAYNEQFF. The CDR3 nucleotides read TGCAGCGTGGCGGACAGTACGGCCTACAATGAGCAGTTCTTC.

The chain recombines TRBV2 with TRBJ2-2; D gene unclear. This CDR3 has 14 amino acids. Trimming pared 7 bases from V and 8 bases from J, leaving 17 bases between. The germline V gene has CDR1 SNHLY and CDR2 FYNNEI. The CDR3 nucleotides read TGTGCCAGCAAATTGGCGCCAAACCTGGGGGAGCTGTTTTTT. Translation: CASKLAPNLGELFF. The full variable domain, completed using reference TRBV2 and TRBJ2-2, is EPEVTQTPSHQVTQMGQEVILRCVPISNHLYFYWYRQILGQKVEFLVSFYNNEISEKSEIFDDQFSVERPDGSNFTLKIRSTKLEDSAMYFCASKLAPNLGELFFGEGSRLTVL.

This clone was counted many times. The rearrangement joins TRBV6-5 to TRBJ1-1, with TRBD1 matching over 12 bases. Germline V gene data show CDR1 as MNHEY and CDR2 as SVGAGI. This CDR3 has 15 amino acids. V gave up 8 bases and J gave up 1 base; unmatched junction bases: 5. The DNA of the CDR3 is TGTGCCAGCCGGGACAGGGGGCGAGGGAACACTGAAGCTTTCTTT. Residues: CASRDRGRGNTEAFF.

The genes are TRBV10-2 and TRBJ2-7; 9 bases map to TRBD2. The CDR3 has 19 residues. J lost 4 bases, V lost 3 bases, and 19 bases had no gene match. Germline CDR1 and CDR2: WSHSY and SAAADI. The DNA of the CDR3 is TGCGCCAGCAGTGACCTTCCCGGGACTAGCAGCCAGTATGTGTACGAGCAGTACTTC. Translated: CASSDLPGTSSQYVYEQYF.

CDR3 DNA sequence: TGCGCCAGCAGCTTGCAGTGGCTAGGAGGAAGCTCCTACGAGCAGTACTTC. Its protein is CASSLQWLGGSSYEQYF. This sequence joins TRBV5-1 and TRBJ2-7, with D perhaps TRBD2 (5 bases). The CDR3 is 17 amino acids. Trimming stripped 1 base from V and 0 bases from J, with 17 bases between. CDR1 SGHRS and CDR2 YFSETQ come from the germline V gene.

This chain joins TRBV11-3 and TRBJ2-3; the match to TRBD2 covers 7 bases. V shed 5 bases, J shed 0 bases, and the junction held 5 bases outside the gene matches. This CDR3 comprises 15 residues. CDR1 and CDR2 (germline): SGHNT, YENEEA. DNA for the CDR3: TGTGCCAGCAGCCTGGCTAGCGGAAGCACAGATACGCAGTATTTT. Amino acid sequence: CASSLASGSTDTQYF.

CDR3 residues: CAIQQGAGSYGYTF. The CDR3 nucleotides read TGTGCCATCCAGCAGGGGGCAGGCAGCTATGGCTACACCTTC. The gene calls are TRBV10-3 and TRBJ1-2; 8 nucleotides match TRBD1. The CDR3 is 14 residues long. From germline, CDR1 is ENHRY and CDR2 SYGVKD. J was trimmed by 4 bases and V by 8 bases; bases with no gene match: 9.

This sequence joins TRBV15 and TRBJ2-7; D tentatively reads TRBD1 or TRBD2 (6 bases each). Germline values: CDR1 LNHNV, CDR2 YYDKDF (reference sequence). This CDR3 contains 15 residues. Trimming stripped 0 bases from V and 4 bases from J, with 13 bases between. CDR3 in amino acids: CATSRDPGGEYEQYF. CDR3 nucleotides: TGTGCCACCAGCAGAGACCCCGGGGGCGAGTACGAGCAGTACTTC.

The V and J genes are TRBV10-3 and TRBJ2-3; TRBD2 aligns across 10 bases. Germline V CDR1 and CDR2: ENHRY, SYGVKD. The V gene end was trimmed by 0 bases and the J gene end by 6 bases; junction bases not matched to a gene: 9. The CDR3 extends over 17 amino acids. Written as DNA, the CDR3 is TGTGCCATCAGTGAGTCGATGGCTAGCGGGAGAATGGATACGCAGTATTTT. Translation gives CAISESMASGRMDTQYF.

The J gene is TRBJ2-5, the V gene TRBV5-6, with TRBD1 as a possible D gene (6 bases). Germline CDR1 reads SGHDT; CDR2 reads YYEEEE. Deletions cut 8 bases from V and 4 bases from J, with 30 bases between. There are 18 residues in the CDR3. The CDR3 loop reads CARTSWPRTAKTLETQYF. The CDR3 region has the DNA TGTGCCAGGACCAGTTGGCCCAGGACAGCCAAAACCCTAGAGACCCAGTACTTC.

The chain has TRBV28 and TRBJ2-7; 11 bases map to TRBD1. The CDR3 covers 12 residues. Germline CDR1 is MDHEN and CDR2 is SYDVKM. Germline trimming cut 10 bases from V and 4 bases from J; bases unmatched to any gene: 3. In DNA form, the CDR3 reads TGTGCCACGGACAGGGGGCAATACGAGCAGTACTTC. It is translated as CATDRGQYEQYF.

This chain joins TRBV5-1 and TRBJ2-1; 10 bases map to TRBD2. The CDR3 totals 17 residues. J was trimmed by 1 base and V by 4 bases; bases with no gene match: 8. CDR1 is SGHRS and CDR2 is YFSETQ in the germline V gene. The DNA for the CDR3 is TGCGCCAGCAGCCTGGGAGCGGGAGGGCCATCCTACAATGAGCAGTTCTTC. This encodes CASSLGAGGPSYNEQFF.

The chain is built from TRBV5-6 and TRBJ2-7; a weak D match, TRBD2 (7 bases). The CDR3 is 14 amino acids. Germline assignment: CDR1 SGHDT and CDR2 YYEEEE. V was cut by 6 bases and J by 3 bases, with 16 bases left in between. The CDR3 DNA is TGTGCCAGCACCTCACTCGGGGGGCTCTACGAGCAGTACTTC. Protein product: CASTSLGGLYEQYF.

The rearrangement uses TRBV2 and TRBJ2-3; TRBD1 matches at 7 bases. V dropped 6 bases and J dropped 2; count of bases not matched to a gene: 5. The CDR3 is made up of 14 amino acids. The germline V gene encodes CDR1 SNHLY and CDR2 FYNNEI. This CDR3 is CASSVQGHTDTQYF. CDR3 in DNA: TGTGCCAGCAGCGTACAGGGGCACACAGATACGCAGTATTTT.

The chain couples TRBV19 to TRBJ2-4; the match to TRBD2 covers 7 bases. After removal of 2 bases from V and 7 bases from J, the junction contained 5 bases not matched to a gene. This CDR3 is built from 14 residues. Germline CDR1 and CDR2: LNHDA and SQIVND (reference sequence). CDR3 loop: CASSIRREKNIQYF. Here the CDR3 DNA reads TGTGCCAGTAGTATAAGGCGGGAGAAGAACATTCAGTACTTC.

This clone appeared a single time. Mismatch with germline at one junction end may stem from a read error. The V gene is TRBV5-1, the J gene TRBJ2-2; 10 nucleotides match TRBD2. The CDR3 loop spans 17 amino acids. The V gene's germline CDR1 is SGHRS and CDR2 YFSETQ. This chain's CDR3 is CASSLVASGSRTGELFF. CDR3 nucleotide sequence: TGCGCCAGCAGCTTGGTAGCTAGCGGGAGCCGTACCGGAGAGCTGTTTTTT.

V is TRBV27 and J is TRBJ1-1, with D tentatively TRBD1 (6 bases). Trimming removed 2 bases at V and 3 bases at J, with 7 bases between. The germline CDR1 and CDR2 sequences are MNHEY and SMNVEV (reference sequence). The CDR3 length is 13 residues. In DNA, the CDR3 is TGTGCCAGCAGTTTACAGGGGTACACTGAAGCTTTCTTT. This codes for CASSLQGYTEAFF.

V usage is TRBV2 and J usage is TRBJ1-2, with 9 bases that match TRBD1. From germline, CDR1 is SNHLY and CDR2 FYNNEI. The CDR3 covers 14 residues. The V segment lost 11 bases and the J segment 5 bases; nucleotides outside the gene matches: 12. CDR3 sequence: CAGRTGQGVYGYTF. DNA of the CDR3: TGTGCCGGTCGAACGGGACAGGGTGTTTATGGCTACACCTTC.

The chain recombines TRBV27 with TRBJ2-1; D not certain. Trimming removed 0 bases from V and 5 bases from J, with 5 bases in between. Per the germline V gene, CDR1 is MNHEY and CDR2 is SMNVEV (reference sequence). The CDR3 contains 13 residues. The DNA for the CDR3 is TGTGCCAGCAGTTTATCTGCCCACAATGAGCAGTTCTTC. It encodes CASSLSAHNEQFF.

V usage is TRBV5-1 and J usage is TRBJ2-7, with TRBD2 identical over 13 bases. CDR3 length equals 16 residues. The junction had 2 bases not matched to a gene; V was cut back by 0 bases and J by 2 bases. Germline V gives CDR1 SGHRS, CDR2 YFSETQ. Here the CDR3 reads CASSLAGTSGTYEQYF. CDR3 in DNA: TGCGCCAGCAGCTTGGCCGGGACTAGCGGGACCTACGAGCAGTACTTC.

The chain couples TRBV10-1 to TRBJ2-2; TRBD1 aligns across 8 bases. CDR1 is WNHNN, CDR2 SYGVQD, per germline (reference sequence). The CDR3 covers 15 residues. V shed 6 bases, J shed 4 bases, and the junction held 7 bases outside the gene matches. DNA for the CDR3: TGCGCCAGCAGCTCCGGGACAGGAGGCACCGGGGAGCTGTTTTTT. It codes for CASSSGTGGTGELFF.